Below are 8 T cell receptor beta chains sequenced from a single sample in a study of control samples from healthy donors and cancer patients (dated by TCRdb to 2018 to 2020). Libraries were made using the immunoSEQ multiplex PCR assay. This immuneACCESS table, as held by TCRdb, lists in-frame sequences with V and J called but not all clones. Of the missing ones, under half trace to an unresolved V gene in checked studies; the others have no known cause. A total of about 75,000 clones appear in this sample, 84% of them only once. Approximately 16% of the sample comes from the top ten. Sequences were obtained from blood. Receptors were obtained from a man in his forties or fifties in good health.

The J gene is TRBJ1-5, the V gene TRBV7-2, with 8 nucleotides matching TRBD1. This CDR3 contains 15 residues. Germline CDR1 and CDR2: SGHTA and FQGNSA. J lost 8 bases, V lost 1 base, and 7 bases had no gene match. The CDR3 nucleotides read TGTGCCAGCAGCTTAGACAGGGGGGTTAGTAAGCCCCAGCATTTT. Its translation: CASSLDRGVSKPQHF.

This sequence joins TRBV3-1 (or the pseudogene TRBV3-2) and TRBJ2-5; D not certain. The germline V and J ends were trimmed by 4 bases and 7 bases, with 13 bases remaining between them. The CDR3 consists of 13 residues. The V gene's germline CDR1 is LGHDT and CDR2 YNNKEL (reference sequence). CDR3 DNA: TGTGCCAGCAGCCCATCCACCTCCGGGACCCAGTACTTC. It is translated as CASSPSTSGTQYF.

This clone was counted once. The chain carries TRBV7-2 and TRBJ2-5; 10 nucleotides line up with TRBD2. Looked up from germline, CDR1 is SGHTA and CDR2 is FQGNSA. Trimming at V came to 5 bases and at J to 4 bases, leaving 10 bases not matched to a gene. The CDR3 length is 16 residues. CDR3 sequence reads: CASSLGLAGVGETQYF. The CDR3 region has the DNA TGTGCCAGCAGCCTAGGGCTAGCGGGAGTAGGAGAGACCCAGTACTTC.

The chain couples TRBV28 to TRBJ2-7, with D maybe TRBD1 (6 bases). This CDR3 region has 17 residues. Trimming took 4 bases from V and 3 from J, leaving 22 bases between them. From germline, CDR1 is MDHEN and CDR2 SYDVKM. CDR3 protein: CASSSPALQGLGYEQYF. In nucleotides, the CDR3 is TGTGCCAGCAGTTCCCCCGCTTTACAGGGATTAGGCTACGAGCAGTACTTC.

The chain links TRBV15 to TRBJ2-5; 9 nucleotides align to TRBD1. This CDR3 spans 13 amino acids. V was clipped by 3 bases and J by 7 bases; unmatched bases: 3. CDR1 is LNHNV and CDR2 is YYDKDF in the germline V gene (reference sequence). The CDR3 spells CATSRRTGATQYF. In nucleotides, the CDR3 is TGTGCCACCAGCAGGCGGACAGGGGCGACCCAGTACTTC. The variable domain in full, with the rest retrieved from reference TRBV15 and TRBJ2-5, is DAMVIQNPRYQVTQFGKPVTLSCSQTLNHNVMYWYQQKSSQAPKLLFHYYDKDFNNEADTPDNFQSRRPNTSFCFLDIRSPGLGDTAMYLCATSRRTGATQYFGPGTRLLVL.

The V gene is TRBV7-2, the J gene TRBJ2-1; TRBD2 is a possible D gene (5 bases). Germline V gene lookup returns CDR1 SGHTA and CDR2 FQGNSA. The CDR3 is made up of 16 amino acids. V lost 1 base to trimming and J lost 5 bases, with 15 bases between them. CDR3 in DNA: TGTGCCAGCAGCTTAGAGGAATTAGCGCAGAACAATGAGCAGTTCTTC. Residues: CASSLEELAQNNEQFF.

The rearrangement joins TRBV19 to TRBJ2-7; TRBD2 matches 9 bases. V lost 1 base to trimming and J lost 2 bases; unmatched junction nucleotides: 6. CDR3 size: 16 residues. Per germline, CDR1 LNHDA and CDR2 SQIVND (reference sequence). The CDR3 DNA follows: TGTGCCAGTAGTATAGCTGCGACTAGCGGAACCTACGAGCAGTACTTC. It is translated as CASSIAATSGTYEQYF.

This rearrangement joins TRBV4-3 to TRBJ2-2; the match to TRBD2 covers 9 bases. The CDR3 consists of 15 residues. Per the germline V gene, CDR1 is LGHNA and CDR2 is YSLEER. Losses at the gene ends were 3 bases for V and 6 bases for J; bases not matched to a gene: 5. The CDR3 region is CASSHHSGSAGELFF. DNA of the CDR3: TGCGCCAGCAGCCACCATAGCGGGAGTGCCGGGGAGCTGTTTTTT.